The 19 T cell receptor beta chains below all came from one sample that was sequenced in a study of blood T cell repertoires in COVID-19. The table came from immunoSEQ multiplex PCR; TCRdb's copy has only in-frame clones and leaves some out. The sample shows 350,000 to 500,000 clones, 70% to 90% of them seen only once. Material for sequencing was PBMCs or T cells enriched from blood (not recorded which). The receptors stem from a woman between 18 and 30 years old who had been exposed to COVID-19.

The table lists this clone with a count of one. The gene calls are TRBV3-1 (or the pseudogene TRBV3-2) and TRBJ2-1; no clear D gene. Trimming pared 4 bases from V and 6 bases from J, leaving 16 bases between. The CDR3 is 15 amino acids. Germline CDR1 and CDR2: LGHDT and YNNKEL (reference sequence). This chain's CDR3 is CASSRSTGNFNEQFF. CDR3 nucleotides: TGTGCCAGCAGCCGGTCCACGGGTAACTTCAATGAGCAGTTCTTC.

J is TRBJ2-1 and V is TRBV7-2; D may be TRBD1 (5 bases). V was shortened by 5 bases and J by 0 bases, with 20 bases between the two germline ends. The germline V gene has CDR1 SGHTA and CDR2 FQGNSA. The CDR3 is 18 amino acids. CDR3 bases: TGTGCCAGCAGCGGAACAGGAACCGGAGCCAGCTCCTACAATGAGCAGTTCTTC. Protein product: CASSGTGTGASSYNEQFF.

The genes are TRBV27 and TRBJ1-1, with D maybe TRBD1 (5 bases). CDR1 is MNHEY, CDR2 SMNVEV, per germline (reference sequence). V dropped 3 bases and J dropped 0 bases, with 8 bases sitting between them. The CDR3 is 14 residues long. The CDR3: CASSFQGMNTEAFF. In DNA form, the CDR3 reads TGTGCCAGCAGTTTTCAGGGTATGAACACTGAAGCTTTCTTT.

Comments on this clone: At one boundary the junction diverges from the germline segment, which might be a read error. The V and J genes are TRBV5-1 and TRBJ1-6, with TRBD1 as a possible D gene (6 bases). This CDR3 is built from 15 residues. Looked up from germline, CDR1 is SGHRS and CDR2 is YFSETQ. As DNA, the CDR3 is TGCGCCAGCAGCTTGGAGGGGGGGAATCATTCACCCCTTCACTTT. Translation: CASSLEGGNHSPLHF.

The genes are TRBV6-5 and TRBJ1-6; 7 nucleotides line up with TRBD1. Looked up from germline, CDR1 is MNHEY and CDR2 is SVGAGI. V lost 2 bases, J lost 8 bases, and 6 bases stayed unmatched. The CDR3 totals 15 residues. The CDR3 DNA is TGTGCCAGCAGTTACACCGACAGGGTGGATTCACCCCTCCACTTT. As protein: CASSYTDRVDSPLHF.

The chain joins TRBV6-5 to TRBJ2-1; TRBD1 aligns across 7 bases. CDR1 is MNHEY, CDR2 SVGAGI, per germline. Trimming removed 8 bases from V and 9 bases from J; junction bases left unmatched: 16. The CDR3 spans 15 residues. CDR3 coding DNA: TGTGCCAGCGGCGGAGGATCCAGGACAGGCGGTGAGCAGTTCTTC. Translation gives CASGGGSRTGGEQFF.

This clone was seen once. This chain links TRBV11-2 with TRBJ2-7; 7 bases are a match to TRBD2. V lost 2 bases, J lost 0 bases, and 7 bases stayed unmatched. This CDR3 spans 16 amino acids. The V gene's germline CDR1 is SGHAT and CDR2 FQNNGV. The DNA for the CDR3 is TGTGCCAGCAGCTTACGGGTGGGAGGGACCTCCTACGAGCAGTACTTC. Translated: CASSLRVGGTSYEQYF.

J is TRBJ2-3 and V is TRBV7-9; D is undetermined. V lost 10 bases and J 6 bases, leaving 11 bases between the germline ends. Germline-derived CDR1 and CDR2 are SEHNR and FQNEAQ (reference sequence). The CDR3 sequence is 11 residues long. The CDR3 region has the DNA TGTGCCACCGAGGATCCGGATACGCAGTATTTT. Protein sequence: CATEDPDTQYF. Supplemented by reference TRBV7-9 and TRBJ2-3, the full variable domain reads DTGVSQNPRHKITKRGQNVTFRCDPISEHNRLYWYRQTLGQGPEFLTYFQNEAQLEKSRLLSDRFSAERPKGSFSTLEIQRTEQGDSAMYLCATEDPDTQYFGPGTRLTVL.

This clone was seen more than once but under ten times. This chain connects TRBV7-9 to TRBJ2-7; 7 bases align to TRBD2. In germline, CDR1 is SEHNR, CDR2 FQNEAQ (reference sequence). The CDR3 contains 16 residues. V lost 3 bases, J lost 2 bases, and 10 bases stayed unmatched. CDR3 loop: CASSLPVGLGPYEQYF. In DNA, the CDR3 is TGTGCCAGCAGCTTGCCTGTCGGACTAGGGCCCTACGAGCAGTACTTC.

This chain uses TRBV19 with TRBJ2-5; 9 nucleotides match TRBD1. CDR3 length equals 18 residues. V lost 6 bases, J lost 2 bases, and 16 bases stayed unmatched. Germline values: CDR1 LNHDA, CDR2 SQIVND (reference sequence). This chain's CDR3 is CASSPKDGTGLRQETQYF. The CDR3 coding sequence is TGTGCCAGTAGCCCGAAAGACGGGACAGGGTTGCGGCAAGAGACCCAGTACTTC.

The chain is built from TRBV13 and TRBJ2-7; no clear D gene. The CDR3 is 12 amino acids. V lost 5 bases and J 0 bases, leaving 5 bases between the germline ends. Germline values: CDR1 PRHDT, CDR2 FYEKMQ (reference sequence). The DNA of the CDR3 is TGTGCCAGCAGCACAAGCTCCTACGAGCAGTACTTC. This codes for CASSTSSYEQYF. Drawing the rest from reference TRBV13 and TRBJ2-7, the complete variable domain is AAGVIQSPRHLIKEKRETATLKCYPIPRHDTVYWYQQGPGQDPQFLISFYEKMQSDKGSIPDRFSAQQFSDYHSELNMSSLELGDSALYFCASSTSSYEQYFGPGTRLTVT.

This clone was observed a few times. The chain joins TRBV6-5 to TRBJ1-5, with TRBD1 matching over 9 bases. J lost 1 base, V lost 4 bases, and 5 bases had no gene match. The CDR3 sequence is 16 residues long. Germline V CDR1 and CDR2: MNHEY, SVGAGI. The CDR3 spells CASSLSGQGSNQPQHF. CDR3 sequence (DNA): TGTGCCAGCAGTTTATCCGGACAGGGGAGCAATCAGCCCCAGCATTTT.

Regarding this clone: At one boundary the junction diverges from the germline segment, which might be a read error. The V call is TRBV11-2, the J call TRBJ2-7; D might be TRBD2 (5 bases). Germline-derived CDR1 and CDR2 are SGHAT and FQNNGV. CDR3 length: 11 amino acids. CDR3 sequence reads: CASSSGFERIF. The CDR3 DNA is TGTGCCAGCAGCTCGGGGTTTGAGAGGATCTTC. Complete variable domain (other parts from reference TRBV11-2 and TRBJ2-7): EAGVAQSPRYKIIEKRQSVAFWCNPISGHATLYWYQQILGQGPKLLIQFQNNGVVDDSQLPKDRFSAERLKGVDSTLKIQPAKLEDSAVYLCASSSGFERIFGPGTRLTVT.

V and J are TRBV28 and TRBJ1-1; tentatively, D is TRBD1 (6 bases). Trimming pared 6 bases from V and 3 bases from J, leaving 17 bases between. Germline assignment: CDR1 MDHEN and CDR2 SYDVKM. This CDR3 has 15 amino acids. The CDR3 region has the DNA TGTGCCAGCAGCTCTCCGAGGGGGGGGCACACTGAAGCTTTCTTT. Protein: CASSSPRGGHTEAFF.

The CDR3 reads CASSLDRFDSGNTIYF. The CDR3 DNA sequence: TGCGCCAGCAGCCTCGACAGGTTTGACTCTGGAAACACCATATATTTT. The rearrangement uses TRBV5-1 and TRBJ1-3, with D tentatively TRBD1 (6 bases). CDR1 is SGHRS, CDR2 YFSETQ, per germline. V was trimmed by 4 bases and J by 0 bases, leaving 14 bases between them. CDR3 size: 16 residues.

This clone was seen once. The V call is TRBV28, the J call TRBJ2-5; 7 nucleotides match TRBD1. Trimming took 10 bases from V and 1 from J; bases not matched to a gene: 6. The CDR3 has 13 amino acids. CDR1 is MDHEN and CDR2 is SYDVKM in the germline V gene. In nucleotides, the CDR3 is TGTGCCATTAGGAAGGGGGCCCAAGAGACCCAGTACTTC. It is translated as CAIRKGAQETQYF.

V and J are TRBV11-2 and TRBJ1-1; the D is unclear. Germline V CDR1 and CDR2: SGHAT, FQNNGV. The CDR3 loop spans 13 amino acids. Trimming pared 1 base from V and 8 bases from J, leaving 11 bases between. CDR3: CASSLARLSEAFF. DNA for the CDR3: TGTGCCAGCAGCTTAGCGCGTCTCTCCGAAGCTTTCTTT.

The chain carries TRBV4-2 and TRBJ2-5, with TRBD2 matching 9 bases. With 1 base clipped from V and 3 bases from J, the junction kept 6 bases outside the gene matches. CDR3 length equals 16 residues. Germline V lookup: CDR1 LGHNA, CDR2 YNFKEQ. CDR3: CASSQAFLAGKETQYF. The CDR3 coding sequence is TGTGCCAGCAGCCAAGCATTCCTAGCGGGGAAAGAGACCCAGTACTTC.

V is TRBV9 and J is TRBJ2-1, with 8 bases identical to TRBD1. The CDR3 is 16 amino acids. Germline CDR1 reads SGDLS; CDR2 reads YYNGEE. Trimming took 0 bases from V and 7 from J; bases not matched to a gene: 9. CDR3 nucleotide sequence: TGTGCCAGCAGCGTAGGTTCAGGGGGCTTACCTAATGAGCAGTTCTTC. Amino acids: CASSVGSGGLPNEQFF. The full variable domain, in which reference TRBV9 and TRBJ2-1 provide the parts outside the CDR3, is DSGVTQTPKHLITATGQRVTLRCSPRSGDLSVYWYQQSLDQGLQFLIQYYNGEERAKGNILERFSAQQFPDLHSELNLSSLELGDSALYFCASSVGSGGLPNEQFFGPGTRLTVL.